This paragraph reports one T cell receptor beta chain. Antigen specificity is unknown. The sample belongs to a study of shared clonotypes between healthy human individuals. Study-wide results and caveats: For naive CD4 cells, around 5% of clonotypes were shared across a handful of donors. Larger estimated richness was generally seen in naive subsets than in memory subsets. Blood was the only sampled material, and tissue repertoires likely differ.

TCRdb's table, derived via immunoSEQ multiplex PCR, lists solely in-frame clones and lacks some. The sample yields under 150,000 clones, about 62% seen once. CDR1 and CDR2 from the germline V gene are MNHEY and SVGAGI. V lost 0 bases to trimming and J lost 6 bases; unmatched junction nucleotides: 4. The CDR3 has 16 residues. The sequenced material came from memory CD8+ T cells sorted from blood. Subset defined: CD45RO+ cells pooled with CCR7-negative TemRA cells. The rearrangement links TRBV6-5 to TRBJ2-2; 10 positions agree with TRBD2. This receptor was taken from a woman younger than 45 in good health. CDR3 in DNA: TGTGCCAGCAGTTACTCCAGCGGGAGGGCGGCCGGGGAGCTGTTTTTT. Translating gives CASSYSSGRAAGELFF.